This TCR beta chain was obtained from a study of T cells in Graves' hyperthyroidism and ophthalmopathy. TCR beta CDR3 region amplification was performed from RNA transcripts. The HTBI primer set drove a first-round RT-PCR of the TCR CDR3. TCRdb re-analysed the multiplex PCR reads in MiXCR, keeping a single row per CDR3 protein. The table includes about 610,000 distinct CDR3 sequences, approximately 16% detected once. This clonotype was recorded a few times. Antigen specificity is unknown. CDR3 length equals 16 residues. V was clipped by 5 bases and J by 5 bases; unmatched bases: 14. Per germline, CDR1 MNHEY and CDR2 SMNVEV (reference sequence). Study-wide points: The blood repertoire included most of the expanded thyroid clonotypes above 0.001. A 13 V-J signature model discriminated ophthalmopathy versus stable hyperthyroidism.

This TCR derives from a woman in her thirties or forties with Graves' ophthalmopathy. The chain uses TRBV27 and TRBJ1-1; 7 positions agree with TRBD1. The material sequenced was blood. The CDR3 sequence is CASSLIPGGGGTEAFF. The CDR3 DNA follows: TGTGCCAGCAGTCTCATCCCCGGAGGGGGCGGTACTGAAGCTTTCTTT.